This T cell receptor beta chain was documented in a study of T cell clusters in autoimmune cytopenias. The CDR3 is 12 amino acids. Germline CDR1 MNHNS, CDR2 SASEGT. Whole-study results and caveats: TRB repertoire shifts in secondary cytopenia and chronic lymphocytic leukemia mostly reflected lymphoma, not autoimmunity. Exclusive TRB clusters were about 3-fold more numerous in healthy donors than in active autoimmune hepatitis.

One tube held mixed TRB-A and TRB-B primer pools for touch-down PCR. TCRdb processed the multiplex PCR reads again and assigns one entry to each CDR3 protein, with no DNA. The sample data list about 15,000 distinct CDR3 sequences. Notes on this clonotype: Antigen: not known.

Each sample's input was roughly 270 ng genomic DNA, some 38,000 genome equivalents. A further study also used this sample, focusing on T cell repertoires in aging, cancer and after chemotherapy. As that report states: Age-matched healthy donors had significantly more diverse, less clonal blood TCR repertoires than untreated cancer patients.

Input material: peripheral blood. This clonotype originated in a human donor in good health. This chain links TRBV6-1 with TRBJ1-1; TCRdb outputs TRBD1, but without DNA this stays unchecked. CDR3 in amino acids: CASSEQAGEAFF.